Shown below are 31 T cell receptor beta chains from a single sample sequenced in a study of blood T cells in healthy people across ages. Combining a sample-barcoded 5' primer with a J-beta primer mix, a second PCR ran for roughly 7 to 12 cycles. TCRdb re-called the 5' RACE reads through MiXCR, storing one row per CDR3 protein. Here the sample spans 630,000 or so distinct CDR3 sequences, roughly 30% being singletons. The sequenced sample consisted of blood. These receptors all come from a woman of 80 years or more in good health.

The chain employs TRBV29-1 and TRBJ2-3, with TRBD2 identical over 8 bases. Germline V gene sequence: CDR1 SQVTM, CDR2 ANQGSEA. This CDR3 has 15 residues. V dropped 6 bases and J dropped 0; count of bases not matched to a gene: 8. CDR3 coding DNA: TGCAGCGTACCCAGAGCGGGGGCAAGCACAGATACGCAGTATTTT. This encodes CSVPRAGASTDTQYF.

This clonotype showed up many times. This rearrangement joins TRBV5-6 to TRBJ2-1; 12 nucleotides line up with TRBD2. The V gene end was trimmed by 6 bases and the J gene end by 10 bases; junction bases not matched to a gene: 11. Germline values: CDR1 SGHDT, CDR2 YYEEEE. CDR3 size: 15 residues. The DNA for the CDR3 is TGTGCCAGCAACCGGGGGCTAGCGGGGGGGCAAGAGCAGTTCTTC. It translates to CASNRGLAGGQEQFF.

This chain joins TRBV4-3 and TRBJ2-3, with TRBD2 as a possible D gene (5 bases). V was cut by 0 bases and J by 6 bases, with 10 bases left in between. The CDR3 covers 14 residues. Germline values: CDR1 LGHNA, CDR2 YSLEER. The CDR3 protein is CASSQDRRRDTQYF. The CDR3 nucleotides are TGCGCCAGCAGCCAAGATAGGAGGCGGGATACGCAGTATTTT.

This clonotype was seen ten or more times. The CDR3 DNA reads TGTGCCAGCAGTTACTCGACTAGCGGGGGGCCGTATGAGACCCAGTACTTC. It specifies CASSYSTSGGPYETQYF. The J gene is TRBJ2-5, the V gene TRBV6-2 or TRBV6-3; 13 bases agree with TRBD2. Germline V gene sequence: CDR1 MNHEY, CDR2 SVGEGT. J gave up 5 bases and V 0 bases, and 6 bases lay outside the gene matches. The CDR3 runs 17 residues.

Concerning this clonotype: This may stem from a read error, because a much larger clone lies one nucleotide away. The chain carries TRBV6-5 and TRBJ2-3; 7 bases line up with TRBD2. CDR3 length: 12 residues. J lost 6 bases, V lost 10 bases, and 7 bases had no gene match. Germline CDR1 is MNHEY and CDR2 is SVGAGI. Here the CDR3 DNA reads TGTGCCACGACTAGCCCCAGGGATACGCAGTATTTT. Translated, it gives CATTSPRDTQYF.

With respect to this clonotype: One base away lies a much larger clone, so this may be a sequencing read error. The chain links TRBV12-3 or TRBV12-4 to TRBJ1-2, with a possible D match to TRBD1 (6 bases). The CDR3 has 13 residues. V lost 4 bases and J lost 4, with 10 bases in between. CDR3 sequence reads: CASSSDSPYGYTF. As DNA, the CDR3 is TGTGCCAGCAGTTCGGACAGCCCCTATGGCTACACCTTC.

This clonotype has at least ten counts. The chain has TRBV27 and TRBJ2-5; 7 bases match TRBD1. There are 15 residues in the CDR3. Per the germline V gene, CDR1 is MNHEY and CDR2 is SMNVEV (reference sequence). The V segment lost 4 bases and the J segment 4 bases; nucleotides outside the gene matches: 9. CDR3 bases: TGTGCCAGCAGTTCCCTCCGACAGGGCGGAGAGACCCAGTACTTC. Protein product: CASSSLRQGGETQYF.

This clonotype was detected many times. The chain has TRBV9 and TRBJ2-5, with D tentatively TRBD2 (7 bases). The CDR3 consists of 17 residues. The V and J ends lost 0 bases and 0 bases respectively, with 15 bases between them. CDR1 and CDR2 (germline): SGDLS, YYNGEE. Here the CDR3 reads CASSVGAGASYQETQYF. The CDR3 DNA reads as TGTGCCAGCAGCGTAGGTGCGGGGGCCTCGTACCAAGAGACCCAGTACTTC.

The rearrangement uses TRBV12-1 and TRBJ1-5; TRBD1, the table's D call, lacks a check against the DNA. TRBV12-1 is marked as a pseudogene. This CDR3 has 15 residues. CDR3 loop: CASSPPGGCNQPQHF. CDR3 nucleotide sequence: TGTGCCAGCAGCCCCCCAGGCGGTTGCAATCAGCCCCAGCATTTT.

Remarks on this clonotype: A much more abundant neighbour one base away suggests this may be a read error. The gene calls are TRBV6-6 and TRBJ2-7, with D perhaps matching TRBD1 (6 bases). The V and J ends lost 10 bases and 3 bases respectively, with 10 bases between them. Germline V gene data show CDR1 as MNHNY and CDR2 as SVGAGI (reference sequence). This CDR3 is 11 amino acids long. The CDR3 DNA reads TGTGCCAACGAAGGGGGCTACGAGCAGTACTTC. Protein product: CANEGGYEQYF.

This clonotype was seen repeatedly, ten times or more. The J gene is TRBJ2-7, the V gene TRBV5-1; 8 bases are a match to TRBD2. This CDR3 comprises 14 residues. Germline assignment: CDR1 SGHRS and CDR2 YFSETQ. J lost 1 base, V lost 3 bases, and 3 bases had no gene match. CDR3 nucleotides: TGCGCCAGCAGCTCGGGAGGGAATTCCTACGAGCAGTACTTC. Its translation is CASSSGGNSYEQYF. Supplemented by reference TRBV5-1 and TRBJ2-7, the full variable domain reads KAGVTQTPRYLIKTRGQQVTLSCSPISGHRSVSWYQQTPGQGLQFLFEYFSETQRNKGNFPGRFSGRQFSNSRSEMNVSTLELGDSALYLCASSSGGNSYEQYFGPGTRLTVT.

This clonotype showed up many times. J is TRBJ2-5 and V is TRBV4-1, with 8 positions matching TRBD2. The V and J ends lost 0 bases and 5 bases, in that order; junction bases with no gene match: 8. Germline loops: CDR1 MGHRA, CDR2 YSYEKL. This CDR3 is built from 16 residues. CDR3 sequence reads: CASSQDRSGGFETQYF. CDR3 bases: TGCGCCAGCAGCCAAGATAGGTCGGGGGGGTTCGAGACCCAGTACTTC.

V and J are TRBV28 and TRBJ2-1; 9 positions match TRBD1. The J call may be wrong; the DNA end is better matched by TRBJ2-7. This CDR3 is built from 14 residues. Germline CDR1 MDHEN, CDR2 SYDVKM. The CDR3 reads CASRQPGQGNEQYF. The CDR3 coding sequence is TGTGCCAGCAGGCAACCGGGACAGGGCAATGAGCAGTACTTC.

This clonotype was recorded at least ten times. The J gene is TRBJ2-3, the V gene TRBV4-3; maybe TRBD2 (5 bases). V was clipped by 4 bases and J by 3 bases, with 14 bases between them. Germline V gene sequence: CDR1 LGHNA, CDR2 YSLEER. This CDR3 region has 15 residues. The CDR3 is CASSLDEGSTDTQYF. CDR3 coding DNA: TGCGCCAGCAGCCTCGACGAGGGCTCTACAGATACGCAGTATTTT.

This clonotype was detected ten times or more. The chain links TRBV12-3 or TRBV12-4 to TRBJ1-1; D is unclear. V dropped 3 bases and J dropped 1 base, with 9 bases sitting between them. The CDR3 contains 14 residues. The chain's CDR3 is CASSFNQQNTEAFF. CDR3 DNA: TGTGCCAGCAGTTTTAACCAGCAGAACACTGAAGCTTTCTTT.

A few counts support this clonotype. The chain recombines TRBV5-1 with TRBJ1-1; no clear D. The CDR3 totals 15 residues. Trimming took off 0 bases at V and 4 bases at J, with 13 bases between the two ends. CDR1 SGHRS and CDR2 YFSETQ come from the germline V gene. Here the CDR3 DNA reads TGCGCCAGCAGCTTGGATGGAGGAAGCCTCACTGAAGCTTTCTTT. It specifies CASSLDGGSLTEAFF.

Comments on this clonotype: At one boundary the junction diverges from the germline segment, which might be a read error. The rearrangement links TRBV3-1 to TRBJ1-2; D not certain. Germline CDR1 reads LGHDT; CDR2 reads YNNKEL (reference sequence). This CDR3 is built from 12 residues. CDR3 DNA sequence: TGTGTCAGCAGCCAAGATACGCCAGACTACACCTTC. Its protein is CVSSQDTPDYTF.

This clonotype appeared many times. The chain links TRBV7-3 to TRBJ2-4; D tentatively fits TRBD1 or TRBD2 (6 bases each). V was pared by 2 bases and J by 6 bases, with 8 bases between. Germline values: CDR1 SGHTA, CDR2 FQGTGA. The CDR3 loop spans 13 amino acids. The CDR3 bases are TGTGCCAGCAGCTTAGGAGGGGGAAACATTCAGTACTTC. Its protein product is CASSLGGGNIQYF.

Regarding this clonotype: A read error may be the cause here, since a much bigger clone is one base away. V gene TRBV11-2 combines with J gene TRBJ1-6, with 9 bases aligning to TRBD1. Germline-derived CDR1 and CDR2 are SGHAT and FQNNGV. The CDR3 covers 18 residues. CDR3: CASSYGIIDRGRNSPPHF. CDR3 DNA: TGTGCCAGCAGCTACGGGATAATTGACAGGGGGAGGAATTCACCCCCCCACTTT.

This clonotype was counted between two and nine times. V gene TRBV24-1 combines with J gene TRBJ1-2; 8 nucleotides align to TRBD1. V was clipped by 4 bases and J by 4 bases; unmatched bases: 4. From germline, CDR1 is KGHDR and CDR2 SFDVKD. The CDR3 is made up of 14 amino acids. The CDR3 protein is CATSDRGHGYGYTF. For the CDR3, the DNA is TGTGCCACCAGTGACAGGGGGCATGGCTATGGCTACACCTTC.

The rearrangement links TRBV5-1 to TRBJ2-5; D perhaps matches TRBD1 (8 bases). With 3 bases removed from V and 7 bases from J, the gap between germline ends came to 16 bases. CDR3 length: 14 residues. In germline, CDR1 is SGHRS, CDR2 YFSETQ. CDR3 loop: CASSSNRGRGTQYF. CDR3 coding DNA: TGCGCCAGCAGCTCAAACAGGGGGAGGGGGACCCAGTACTTC.

This clonotype was recorded at least ten times. J is TRBJ1-4 and V is TRBV27; D is unresolved. The germline CDR1 and CDR2 sequences are MNHEY and SMNVEV (reference sequence). The V gene lost 6 bases and the J gene lost 5 bases, with 10 bases spanning the gap. The CDR3 runs 13 residues. The CDR3 sequence is CASSHGRNEKLFF. The CDR3 DNA sequence: TGTGCCAGCAGCCACGGACGAAATGAAAAACTGTTTTTT.

This clonotype has more than one count but fewer than ten. The rearrangement uses TRBV5-6 and TRBJ1-1, with 7 bases matching TRBD1. CDR3 length equals 14 residues. Germline loops: CDR1 SGHDT, CDR2 YYEEEE. V lost 1 base and J lost 3; bases outside the gene matches: 3. The CDR3 reads CASSLSGGDTEAFF. The CDR3 region has the DNA TGTGCCAGCAGCTTGTCAGGGGGGGACACTGAAGCTTTCTTT. Combining the CDR3 with reference TRBV5-6 and TRBJ1-1 gives the whole variable domain DAGVTQSPTHLIKTRGQQVTLRCSPKSGHDTVSWYQQALGQGPQFIFQYYEEEERQRGNFPDRFSGHQFPNYSSELNVNALLLGDSALYLCASSLSGGDTEAFFGQGTRLTVV.

This clonotype was detected a few times. A read error is possible here, since a much larger clone lies one base away. This rearrangement joins TRBV11-1 to TRBJ2-5; D is perhaps TRBD1 or TRBD2 (5 bases each). The CDR3 has 13 amino acids. Trimming cost V 2 bases and J 11 bases, with 15 bases left between them. CDR1 is SGHAT and CDR2 is FQDESV in the germline V gene (reference sequence). CDR3 sequence: CASSLLWGNEQYF. Here the CDR3 DNA reads TGTGCCAGCAGCTTATTGTGGGGGAATGAGCAGTACTTC.

This clonotype was observed many times. A much larger clone is a single base away; this may be a read error. In DNA, the CDR3 is TGTGCCAGCAGCTTGGGGGACGGAAATGAAAAACTGTTTTTT. Translating it yields CASSLGDGNEKLFF. The chain combines TRBV7-9 with TRBJ1-4; D possibly corresponds to TRBD1 (5 bases). The V end was cut by 3 bases, the J end by 5 bases, with 10 bases between. The CDR3 loop spans 14 amino acids. Germline V CDR1 and CDR2: SEHNR, FQNEAQ (reference sequence).

On this clonotype itself: This may be a read error, as it is one base from a much larger clone. This chain links TRBV4-1 with TRBJ1-5; no firm D call. Germline loops: CDR1 MGHRA, CDR2 YSYEKL. The CDR3 sequence is 13 residues long. DNA of the CDR3: TGCGCCGGCAGCCAGGCGAGAAATCAGCCCCAGCATTTT. Translated, it gives CAGSQARNQPQHF.

As for this clonotype: At one of its ends the junction is not consistent with the germline gene, which may arise from a read error. Here the CDR3 DNA reads TGTGCCAGCTCGCAGGGGGGGAGCAACTATGGCTACATCTTC. It yields the protein CASSQGGSNYGYIF. The gene calls are TRBV18 and TRBJ1-2; 7 bases map to TRBD1. This CDR3 has 14 amino acids. Germline lookup yields CDR1 KGHSH and CDR2 LQKENI.

This clonotype appeared many times. This sequence joins TRBV4-2 and TRBJ2-1; D unclear. The CDR3 runs to 13 residues. Germline V gene data show CDR1 as LGHNA and CDR2 as YNFKEQ. Trimming removed 0 bases at V and 15 bases at J, with 15 bases between. The CDR3, as DNA: TGTGCCAGCAGCCAAGATACCGGGCGTTGGTTGTTCTTC. Translation: CASSQDTGRWLFF.

This clonotype was picked up a small number of times. This chain connects TRBV7-2 to TRBJ2-7; D assignment may be TRBD1 or TRBD2 (5 bases each). Germline V gives CDR1 SGHTA, CDR2 FQGNSA. V was cut by 1 base and J by 2 bases, with 12 bases left in between. The CDR3 contains 15 residues. The CDR3 is CASSLDGTIPYEQYF. Here the CDR3 DNA reads TGTGCCAGCAGCTTAGACGGGACCATCCCCTACGAGCAGTACTTC. Full variable domain (rest looked up from reference TRBV7-2 and TRBJ2-7): GAGVSQSPSNKVTEKGKDVELRCDPISGHTALYWYRQSLGQGLEFLIYFQGNSAPDKSGLPSDRFSAERTGGSVSTLTIQRTQQEDSAVYLCASSLDGTIPYEQYFGPGTRLTVT.

The rearrangement links TRBV12-3 or TRBV12-4 to TRBJ1-2; D gene unclear. This CDR3 has 14 residues. Deletions cut 5 bases from V and 2 bases from J, with 12 bases between. CDR3 in amino acids: CASSPKGLNYGYTF. The CDR3 bases are TGTGCCAGCAGTCCGAAGGGCCTCAACTATGGCTACACCTTC.

This chain links TRBV24-1 with TRBJ1-5; 7 bases match TRBD1. V lost 7 bases, J lost 0 bases, and 5 bases stayed unmatched. The CDR3 length is 15 residues. Germline-derived CDR1 and CDR2 are KGHDR and SFDVKD. Here the CDR3 DNA reads TGTGCCACCAGGGGGACAGATTATAGCAATCAGCCCCAGCATTTT. This gives the protein CATRGTDYSNQPQHF.